What follows are 14 T cell receptor beta chains derived from one specimen sequenced in a study of control samples from healthy donors and cancer patients. The assay was immunoSEQ multiplex PCR, and TCRdb's table has in-frame clones only and misses some. The table includes approximately 97,000 clones, 80% to 95% detected once. The specimen sequenced was blood. Receptors were obtained from a human donor in good health. The donor label of this sample is uncertain.

V and J are TRBV3-1 (or the pseudogene TRBV3-2) and TRBJ1-5; unclear D gene. CDR3 length equals 15 residues. V was cut by 3 bases and J by 11 bases, with 20 bases left in between. Germline CDR1 LGHDT, CDR2 YNNKEL (reference sequence). CDR3 protein: CASSHGIGSIPAQHF. CDR3 nucleotide sequence: TGTGCCAGCAGCCACGGCATAGGATCAATTCCGGCCCAGCATTTT.

This rearrangement joins TRBV27 to TRBJ1-4, with 9 bases lining up with TRBD1. Looked up from germline, CDR1 is MNHEY and CDR2 is SMNVEV (reference sequence). Trimming took 8 bases from V and 10 from J; bases not matched to a gene: 8. The CDR3 has 13 residues. The CDR3 loop is CASSDRGTGKLFF. The DNA for the CDR3 is TGTGCCAGCTCGGACAGGGGAACAGGAAAACTGTTTTTT. Variable domain in full (rest from reference TRBV27 and TRBJ1-4): EAQVTQNPRYLITVTGKKLTVTCSQNMNHEYMSWYRQDPGLGLRQIYYSMNVEVTDKGDVPEGYKVSRKEKRNFPLILESPSPNQTSLYFCASSDRGTGKLFFGSGTQLSVL.

The gene calls are TRBV5-1 and TRBJ2-1, with TRBD1 matching over 8 bases. The CDR3 extends over 14 amino acids. Germline CDR1 reads SGHRS; CDR2 reads YFSETQ. J lost 9 bases, V lost 4 bases, and 9 bases had no gene match. The CDR3 coding sequence is TGCGCCAGCAGCGAAACCGGACAGGGCGGTGAGCAGTTCTTC. This sequence encodes CASSETGQGGEQFF.

The rearrangement uses TRBV5-6 and TRBJ2-5; the match to TRBD1 covers 8 bases. Unmatched junction bases numbered 10, after V lost 4 bases and J lost 5 bases. The length of the CDR3 is 15 residues. Germline V gene sequence: CDR1 SGHDT, CDR2 YYEEEE. This CDR3 is CASSLAGRGPETQYF. The CDR3 bases are TGTGCCAGCAGCCTGGCGGGCAGGGGGCCTGAGACCCAGTACTTC.

In DNA, the CDR3 is TGTGCCAGCAGCTTATATCTGGGGGACTACTACAATGAGCAGTTCTTC. It encodes CASSLYLGDYYNEQFF. The rearrangement links TRBV11-2 to TRBJ2-1, with TRBD2 identical over 7 bases. The ends lost 2 bases at V and 3 bases at J; junction bases unmatched: 7. Germline assignment: CDR1 SGHAT and CDR2 FQNNGV. The CDR3 consists of 16 residues.

The chain has TRBV7-7 and TRBJ1-1; D is undetermined. Germline assignment: CDR1 SSHAT and CDR2 FNYEAQ (reference sequence). This CDR3 has 13 amino acids. V was trimmed by 2 bases and J by 4 bases, leaving 8 bases between them. CDR3 loop: CASSLSETTEAFF. In DNA, the CDR3 is TGTGCCAGCAGCTTAAGTGAGACCACTGAAGCTTTCTTT.

This chain uses TRBV6-5 with TRBJ1-5, with 8 positions matching TRBD1. J lost 2 bases, V lost 5 bases, and 5 bases had no gene match. The CDR3 is 15 residues long. Germline values: CDR1 MNHEY, CDR2 SVGAGI. The CDR3 coding sequence is TGTGCCAGCAGTCCCAGGGGGCCCGGCAATCAGCCCCAGCATTTT. Encoded protein: CASSPRGPGNQPQHF.

This chain joins TRBV30 and TRBJ1-3; 9 positions agree with TRBD1. From germline, CDR1 is GTSNPN and CDR2 SVGIG (reference sequence). The CDR3 totals 16 residues. The junction had 9 bases not matched to a gene; V was cut back by 2 bases and J by 4 bases. This CDR3 reads CAWSLVTGGSGNTIYF. For the CDR3, the DNA is TGTGCCTGGAGTCTAGTTACAGGGGGCTCCGGAAACACCATATATTTT.

The rearrangement uses TRBV24-1 and TRBJ2-7, with D perhaps TRBD1 or TRBD2 (6 bases each). V lost 10 bases to trimming and J lost 3 bases, with 15 bases between them. CDR3 size: 13 residues. In germline, CDR1 is KGHDR, CDR2 SFDVKD. Here the CDR3 DNA reads TGTGCCACTTGGGGGGCCAGTTACTACGAGCAGTACTTC. It yields the protein CATWGASYYEQYF.

The chain's CDR3 is CASSLQGGWANEKLFF. The CDR3 nucleotides are TGTGCCAGCAGCTTACAAGGGGGATGGGCTAATGAAAAACTGTTTTTT. This chain uses TRBV7-8 with TRBJ1-4; D might be TRBD1 (6 bases). Trimming took 2 bases from V and 3 from J, leaving 13 bases between them. From germline, CDR1 is SGHVS and CDR2 FQNEAQ. The CDR3 length is 16 residues.

This clone was picked up one time. The genes are TRBV7-9 and TRBJ2-6, with no clear D. The germline V gene encodes CDR1 SEHNR and CDR2 FQNEAQ (reference sequence). Trimming left V 5 bases short and J 1 base short, with 18 bases between. The CDR3 spans 18 residues. The CDR3 coding sequence is TGTGCCAGCAGCCAGCAACCGCCGCGGAAGTCTGGGGCCAACGTCCTGACTTTC. Translation gives CASSQQPPRKSGANVLTF.

This chain joins TRBV30 and TRBJ1-3, with D possibly being TRBD1 (5 bases). From germline, CDR1 is GTSNPN and CDR2 SVGIG (reference sequence). This CDR3 region has 16 residues. V lost 3 bases, J lost 0 bases, and 15 bases lay in between. CDR3 nucleotides: TGTGCCTGGAGCGGGCAGGGCATATACTCTGGAAACACCATATATTTT. Its translation is CAWSGQGIYSGNTIYF.

The chain links TRBV28 to TRBJ2-7, with D tentatively TRBD1 (6 bases). V was shortened by 4 bases and J by 12 bases, with 10 bases between the two germline ends. The CDR3 sequence is 10 residues long. Germline assignment: CDR1 MDHEN and CDR2 SYDVKM. The CDR3 protein is CASSSDRLYF. In DNA form, the CDR3 reads TGTGCCAGCAGTTCCGACAGGTTGTACTTC.

The chain links TRBV6-1 to TRBJ1-5; D is unresolved. CDR1 MNHNS and CDR2 SASEGT come from the germline V gene. V was clipped by 3 bases and J by 3 bases, with 9 bases between them. The CDR3 runs to 14 residues. Here the CDR3 DNA reads TGTGCCAGCAGTGAGGCGGGCGTCAATCAGCCCCAGCATTTT. The encoded protein is CASSEAGVNQPQHF.